One TCR beta chain is described in this entry. Its matching antigen is unknown. A single base separates this from a much larger clone, so it may be a read error. The entry originates in a study of T cells in Graves' hyperthyroidism and ophthalmopathy. Study context: Specimen type is peripheral blood, collected at initial diagnosis prior to any treatment. Study-wide findings and caveats: Blood also contained most expanded thyroid clonotypes above 0.001.

Amplified TCR beta CDR3 regions came from RNA transcripts. An initial round of RT-PCR targeting the TCR CDR3 relied on the HTBI primer set. TCRdb re-called the multiplex PCR reads with MiXCR, one entry per CDR3 protein. Here the sample spans around 570,000 distinct CDR3 sequences, 15% to 20% being singletons. CDR3 length: 16 amino acids. The germline gives CDR1 SEHNR, CDR2 FQNEAQ (reference sequence). What was sequenced was blood. This sequence originates from a man aged 35-49 years with Graves' ophthalmopathy. The chain joins TRBV7-9 to TRBJ2-3; D perhaps matches TRBD2 (5 bases). For the CDR3, the DNA is TGTGCCAGCAGCCCGGCCAGCGGTCCGAGCACAGATACGCGGTATTTT. Protein product: CASSPASGPSTDTRYF.